This T cell receptor (beta chain) was profiled in a study of T cells expressing NK-cell markers. The CDR3 has 15 amino acids. Germline CDR1 reads MNHEY; CDR2 reads SVGAGI. TCRdb re-called the 5' RACE reads and gives one entry per CDR3 protein, without DNA. The listing records about 540,000 distinct CDR3 sequences. The chain is built from TRBV6-5 and TRBJ2-1; no DNA is available, so the TRBD2 call from TCRdb remains unchecked. This clonotype was obtained from a man aged 18 to 29 in good health. Sequenced: blood T cells: a sorted CD56 or NKG2C T cell subset, CD4+ or CD8+ T cells, or bulk PBMC T cells (not recorded which). CDR3 protein: CASSLSSGRGPEQFF.